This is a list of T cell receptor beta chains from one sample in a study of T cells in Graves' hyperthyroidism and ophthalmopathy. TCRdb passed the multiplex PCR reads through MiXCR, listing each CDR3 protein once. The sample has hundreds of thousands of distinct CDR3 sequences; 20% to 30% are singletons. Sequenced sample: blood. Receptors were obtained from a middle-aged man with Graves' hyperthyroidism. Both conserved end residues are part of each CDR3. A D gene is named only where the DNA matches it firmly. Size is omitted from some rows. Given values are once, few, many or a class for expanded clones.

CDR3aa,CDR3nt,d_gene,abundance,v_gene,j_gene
CATSDWTGSTPLHF,TGTGCCACCAGTGATTGGACAGGGAGCACACCCCTCCACTTT,TRBD1,few,TRBV24-1,TRBJ1-6
CASSSGLAVNTGELFF,TGCGCCAGCAGCTCGGGACTAGCGGTAAACACCGGGGAGCTGTTTTTT,TRBD2,few,TRBV5-1,TRBJ2-2
CSATVLNEQFF,TGCAGTGCTACTGTCTTGAATGAGCAGTTCTTC,NA,few,TRBV20-1,TRBJ2-1
CASSPSTSGSQETQYF,TGTGCCAGCAGCCCCAGCACTAGCGGGTCACAAGAGACCCAGTACTTC,TRBD2,many,TRBV7-9,TRBJ2-5
CATSRSGGQGADTQYF,TGTGCCACCAGCAGGTCCGGAGGACAGGGTGCAGATACGCAGTATTTT,TRBD1,NA,TRBV15,TRBJ2-3
CASSLQSERSYEQYF,TGTGCCAGCAGCTTACAATCAGAGAGGAGCTACGAGCAGTACTTC,NA,few,TRBV7-6,TRBJ2-7
CASSFGQSEGETQYF,TGTGCCAGCAGTTTTGGACAAAGCGAGGGGGAGACCCAGTACTTC,NA,many,TRBV12-3/TRBV12-4,TRBJ2-5
CASSDEAGVREQYF,TGTGCCAGCAGTGACGAAGCGGGAGTGCGCGAGCAGTACTTC,TRBD2,NA,TRBV6-1,TRBJ2-7
CSARDTSDSIMVGYTF,TGCAGTGCTAGAGATACCTCCGACAGTATAATGGTTGGCTACACCTTC,NA,NA,TRBV20-1,TRBJ1-2
CASRNTDGSYEQYF,TGTGCCAGCAGAAATACCGACGGTTCCTACGAGCAGTACTTC,NA,NA,TRBV12-3/TRBV12-4,TRBJ2-7
CSAREDRGAEQYF,TGCAGTGCTAGAGAGGACAGGGGCGCCGAGCAGTACTTC,TRBD1,NA,TRBV20-1,TRBJ2-7
CAWSVKTSNTGELFF,TGTGCCTGGAGTGTAAAGACATCGAACACCGGGGAGCTGTTTTTT,NA,few,TRBV30,TRBJ2-2
CASTQGTSGSAGTDTQYF,TGTGCCAGCACCCAGGGGACTAGCGGGAGTGCCGGGACTGATACGCAGTATTTT,TRBD2,NA,TRBV12-3/TRBV12-4,TRBJ2-3
CASRWENTEAFF,TGTGCCAGTAGATGGGAGAACACTGAAGCTTTCTTT,NA,NA,TRBV19,TRBJ1-1
CSVGAGGSYEQYF,TGCAGCGTTGGGGCGGGGGGCTCCTACGAGCAGTACTTC,TRBD2,NA,TRBV29-1,TRBJ2-7
CSARPGTSSYEQYF,TGCAGTGCTCGACCCGGGACTAGCTCGTACGAGCAGTACTTC,TRBD2,many,TRBV20-1,TRBJ2-7
CASSRDQLPYNEQFF,TGTGCCAGCAGTCGAGATCAACTACCTTACAATGAGCAGTTCTTC,NA,NA,TRBV6-1,TRBJ2-1
CSARSVPGLAGVYNEQFF,TGCAGTGCTAGGTCGGTCCCGGGACTAGCGGGGGTATACAATGAGCAGTTCTTC,TRBD2,many,TRBV20-1,TRBJ2-1
CSVESGQAPRGSNQPQHF,TGCAGCGTTGAATCGGGACAGGCTCCCCGAGGGAGCAATCAGCCCCAGCATTTT,TRBD1,NA,TRBV29-1,TRBJ1-5
CASSPQGPMNTEAFF,TGTGCCAGCAGTCCCCAGGGACCGATGAACACTGAAGCTTTCTTT,NA,many,TRBV28,TRBJ1-1
CASSRIMVSDEQFF,TGTGCCAGCAGCCGAATTATGGTTTCGGATGAGCAGTTCTTC,NA,NA,TRBV3-1,TRBJ2-1
CASSSRGRSTDTQYF,TGTGCCAGCAGTTCCAGGGGGCGCAGTACAGATACGCAGTATTTT,TRBD1,many,TRBV28,TRBJ2-3
CASSRGLAGGTGELFF,TGTGCCAGCAGTAGAGGACTAGCGGGTGGCACCGGGGAGCTGTTTTTT,TRBD2,many,TRBV2,TRBJ2-2
CASSEPILAVSSYNEQFF,TGTGCCAGCAGTGAGCCTATTTTAGCGGTCAGCTCCTACAATGAGCAGTTCTTC,NA,NA,TRBV2,TRBJ2-1
CASSPPGGNTEAFF,TGTGCCAGCAGCCCGCCGGGGGGTAACACTGAAGCTTTCTTT,NA,few,TRBV4-2,TRBJ1-1
CASSLNRDRGTSGRIYEQYF,TGTGCCAGCAGCCTAAATAGGGACAGGGGTACTAGCGGGAGAATCTACGAGCAGTACTTC,NA,NA,TRBV7-2,TRBJ2-7
CASSPPPTRQETQYF,TGTGCCAGCTCACCTCCACCGACTAGACAAGAGACCCAGTACTTC,NA,NA,TRBV18,TRBJ2-5
CGSSPSKRHNEQFF,TGTGGCAGCTCACCATCAAAAAGGCACAATGAGCAGTTCTTC,NA,NA,TRBV18,TRBJ2-1
CASSQGNSRGWGGAFF,TGTGCCAGCAGCCAAGGCAACAGTCGGGGGTGGGGTGGAGCTTTCTTT,NA,few,TRBV3-1,TRBJ1-1
CSADGRVGEQFF,TGCAGTGCAGACGGGCGTGTAGGTGAGCAGTTCTTC,NA,NA,TRBV20-1,TRBJ2-1
CASSVDPGRGGQETQYF,TGTGCCAGCAGCGTAGACCCTGGCAGGGGAGGCCAAGAGACCCAGTACTTC,NA,NA,TRBV9,TRBJ2-5
CASSRQGVGYGYTF,TGTGCCAGCAGTCGACAGGGAGTGGGCTATGGCTACACCTTC,TRBD1,few,TRBV6-1,TRBJ1-2
CASSLDWTLADLAGAYEQYF,TGTGCCAGCAGCTTAGATTGGACCTTGGCTGATTTAGCGGGAGCCTACGAGCAGTACTTC,TRBD2,NA,TRBV11-2,TRBJ2-7
CASSLRATGTNNNSPLHF,TGTGCCAGCAGTTTACGCGCCACAGGGACTAATAATAATTCACCCCTCCACTTT,NA,NA,TRBV12-3/TRBV12-4,TRBJ1-6
CASSLTSGYETQYF,TGCGCCAGCAGCCTGACTAGCGGGTATGAGACCCAGTACTTC,TRBD2,NA,TRBV5-1,TRBJ2-5
CASSLVLEAFF,TGTGCCAGCAGCCTGGTCCTAGAAGCTTTCTTT,NA,few,TRBV6-2/TRBV6-3,TRBJ1-1
CASSSRLAGDLTDTQYF,TGTGCCAGCAGTTCCAGACTAGCGGGGGACCTCACAGATACGCAGTATTTT,TRBD2,NA,TRBV27,TRBJ2-3